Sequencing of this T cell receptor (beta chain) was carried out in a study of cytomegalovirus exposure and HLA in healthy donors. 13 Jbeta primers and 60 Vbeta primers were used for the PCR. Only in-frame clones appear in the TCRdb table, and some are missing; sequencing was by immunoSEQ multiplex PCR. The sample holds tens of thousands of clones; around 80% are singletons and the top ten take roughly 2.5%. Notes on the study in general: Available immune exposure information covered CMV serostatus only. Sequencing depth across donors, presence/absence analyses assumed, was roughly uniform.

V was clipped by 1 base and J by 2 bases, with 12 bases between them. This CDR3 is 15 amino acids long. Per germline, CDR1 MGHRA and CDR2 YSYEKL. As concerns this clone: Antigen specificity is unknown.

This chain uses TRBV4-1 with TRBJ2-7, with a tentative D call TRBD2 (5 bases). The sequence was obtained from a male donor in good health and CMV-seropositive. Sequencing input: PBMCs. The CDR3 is CASSQVADGAYEQYF. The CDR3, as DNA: TGCGCCAGCAGCCAAGTAGCCGACGGGGCCTACGAGCAGTACTTC.